These 6 T cell receptor beta chains were sequenced from one sample in a study of molecular identifiers for immune sequencing clone quantification. TCRdb reprocessed the PCR reads via MiXCR and lists one record per CDR3 protein. The sample lists more than 300,000 distinct CDR3 sequences, 20% to 25% occurring once. Sample: naive CD8+ T cells from blood, with Jurkat cell RNA spiked in. Indicated subset: FACS-sorted CD8+CD4-CCR7+CD45RA+ naive T cells. These receptors were obtained from a human donor in good health. Some libraries in this study had Jurkat cell RNA spiked in.

There are many counts of this clonotype. The CDR3 loop reads CASSDLGQGVHEQFF. CDR3 coding DNA: TGTGCCAGCAGTGATCTGGGACAGGGGGTCCATGAGCAGTTCTTC. The chain is built from TRBV2 and TRBJ2-1; TRBD1 matches 11 bases. CDR3 length: 15 amino acids. V shed 3 bases and J 8 bases; nucleotides not matched to a gene: 6. From germline, CDR1 is SNHLY and CDR2 FYNNEI.

About this clonotype itself: A read error may produce the germline difference seen at one junction end. This chain uses TRBV4-3 with TRBJ2-3; TRBD1 is a possible D gene (7 bases). Germline CDR1 LGHNA, CDR2 YSLEER. This CDR3 is built from 13 residues. The CDR3: CANSQGGSDTQYF. CDR3 sequence (DNA): TGCGCCAACAGCCAGGGGGGATCAGATACGCAGTATTTT.

The rearrangement joins TRBV7-6 to TRBJ2-3; 7 bases are a match to TRBD1. V shed 4 bases, J shed 6 bases, and the junction held 13 bases outside the gene matches. Per germline, CDR1 SGHVS and CDR2 FNYEAQ. This CDR3 has 16 amino acids. CDR3: CASSSTGTVVVDTQYF. The CDR3 DNA follows: TGTGCCAGCAGCTCTACGGGGACAGTTGTAGTGGATACGCAGTATTTT.

This clonotype was counted ten times or more. This rearrangement joins TRBV7-2 to TRBJ2-1; D unresolved. Germline values: CDR1 SGHTA, CDR2 FQGNSA. The CDR3 totals 9 residues. Trimming cost V 7 bases and J 12 bases, with 7 bases left between them. In DNA form, the CDR3 reads TGTGCCAGCACCCCCCGGCAGTTCTTC. Protein sequence: CASTPRQFF.

This clonotype showed up just a few times. V usage is TRBV20-1 and J usage is TRBJ2-7; 11 nucleotides match TRBD2. CDR1 is DFQATT, CDR2 SNEGSKA, per germline (reference sequence). The CDR3 extends over 14 amino acids. After removal of 4 bases from V and 7 bases from J, the junction contained 9 bases not matched to a gene. CDR3 sequence: CSAKVAGGPGEQYF. For the CDR3, the DNA is TGCAGTGCTAAAGTAGCGGGAGGGCCGGGGGAGCAGTACTTC.

The sample holds many counts of this clonotype. The chain uses TRBV4-1 and TRBJ2-7; no reliable D call. In germline, CDR1 is MGHRA, CDR2 YSYEKL. The CDR3 spans 13 residues. V was pared by 1 base and J by 3 bases, with 7 bases between. CDR3 in DNA: TGCGCCAGCAGCCAAGGGCTAGACTACGAGCAGTACTTC. It encodes CASSQGLDYEQYF.